This T cell receptor (beta chain) appears in the sequencing data of a study of T cells in Graves' hyperthyroidism and ophthalmopathy (dated by TCRdb to between 2018 and 2021). Study-wide context: Peripheral blood was collected at initial diagnosis, before any treatment. A discovery cohort of about a hundred patients, about 44 with Graves' ophthalmopathy and 57 with stable Graves' hyperthyroidism, was used to find distinguishing TCR V-J signatures. Following sampling, methimazole starting at 30 mg daily was given to hyperthyroidism patients, and high-dose intravenous methylprednisolone was given to ophthalmopathy patients. For training and testing, the roughly 100 patients in the discovery cohort were randomly divided in a 7:3 ratio. According to the paper, TCR Vbeta CDR3 sequencing was carried out on approximately 140 peripheral blood samples, which came from more than 40 ophthalmopathy, roughly 75 hyperthyroidism and about 17 progressor patients. The study also compared thyroid tissue and blood T-cell repertoires from more than 5 Graves' hyperthyroidism patients. Whether ophthalmopathy could be predicted prospectively was tested in an independent validation cohort made up of approximately 19 hyperthyroidism patients plus 17 patients who later progressed to ophthalmopathy. On the study overall, not on this receptor specifically: During validation, the model predicted progression to ophthalmopathy a median of approximately 6.5 months ahead of onset, with more than 60% sensitivity and almost 75% specificity. No statistical method was used to set the sample size in advance, and investigators knew the group allocation. In cross-validation, a model built on a 13 V-J signature told ophthalmopathy apart from stable hyperthyroidism with 85% to 90% sensitivity and roughly 81% specificity, and in testing the same model reached 80%/75%. Most expanded thyroid clonotypes (frequency above 0.001) were also detected in blood, a finding suggesting that blood repertoires may reflect thyroid immune responses.

Ophthalmopathy patients had moderately to severely active disease, Clinical Activity Score of at least 3, NOSPECS grade of at least 4, and duration under 3 months. Patients with uncontrolled infections, other autoimmune diseases, pregnancy or lactation were excluded. Clinical symptoms, serum thyroxine and TRAb, thyroid ultrasound, and orbital computed tomography formed the basis for the diagnoses. Ficoll-Paque density gradient centrifugation was used to isolate PBMCs from 10 ml of fresh peripheral blood. Total RNA was extracted using Trizol reagent, and RNA quality was assessed on an Agilent 2100 Bioanalyzer. As concerns this clonotype: This receptor's antigen is unknown. No base-level quality is on record; no much larger clone is a single base apart.

The TCR beta CDR3 regions were amplified from RNA transcripts. A first-round RT-PCR of the TCR CDR3 used the HTBI primer set with the Qiagen OneStep RT-PCR kit. Libraries were constructed in a second round of multiplex PCR, after which size selection and purification were performed. Libraries were sequenced paired-end with 100 bp reads on an Illumina HiSeq2000. As for how the authors treated the data: SOAPnuke was used to process the raw data, with reads discarded if the reads contained adapters or uncalled bases, had a mean Phred below 15, or lacked an exact constant-primer or identifier match. COPE v1.2.5 was used to merge the high-quality paired reads, and each unique nucleotide sequence was defined as a clonotype. Clonotypes were aligned to IMGT TRBV, TRBD and TRBJ reference segments using MiTCR v1.1. Only V-J combinations with frequency above 0.0001, covering 99.2% of repertoires, were analysed. A TCS score was defined as the ratio of F50 (clonal expansion) to E x V (chaos), with BLOSUM62-based TCRdist applied between CDR3 peptides within each V-J. Welch's t-statistics and random forest reduced some 510 V-J features to about 13, which were used in a naive Bayes classifier (R e1071). Clones were called with MiXCR by TCRdb after fastp trimmed the public reads at Q25, and only in-frame beta chains were retained. Each entry is one CDR3 protein sequence, shown with its most common DNA and genes. TCRdb, not the original authors, processed these V and J calls. This sample is represented by approximately 400,000 distinct CDR3 sequences; 13% to 15% of them were singletons. Of the sample, about 19% falls within the top ten clones.

The sequenced material came from blood. The TCR originated in a woman aged 25 to 45 with Graves' ophthalmopathy.

Here is the DNA: TGTGCCAGCAGCGACGTCGGAGGGGTAGGAGAAAAACTGTTTTTT. It is translated as CASSDVGGVGEKLFF. Recombination connected TRBV5-5 to TRBJ1-4; TRBD1 is possibly the D segment (5 matching bases). Reading the germline V gene (reference sequence) gives CDR1 SGHKS and CDR2 YYEKEE. Trimming at the junction amounts to 4 bases on V and 8 bases on J, and the germline ends lie 18 bases apart. The CDR3 contains 15 residues, cysteine and phenylalanine counted. Only the CDR3 portion is preserved as DNA: 45 bases, with reading frame beginning at the first base.